A selection of T cell receptor beta chains follows, all from one sample in a study of vaccination and CD4 T cells after COVID-19. TCRdb processed the PCR reads anew with MiXCR; each CDR3 protein has one entry. The sample consists of several thousand distinct CDR3 sequences, approximately 39% of them appearing once. The antigens of these receptors remain unknown. Sequenced material: CD4+ T cells from blood, cultured in vitro. These receptors all come from a human donor in good health. CDR3s include the opening cysteine and the closing phenylalanine or tryptophan.

j_call v_call cdr3_aa
TRBJ1-1 TRBV2 CASTRGDGGTEAFF
TRBJ1-4 TRBV20-1 CSARRGEGNNEKLFF
TRBJ2-5 TRBV7-2 CASSLVAGNGETQYF
TRBJ2-3 TRBV2 CATAPLGHTTDTQYF
TRBJ1-2 TRBV2 CASSSSGLGYTF
TRBJ2-3 TRBV30 CAWSPGLAGGPDTQYF
TRBJ2-7 TRBV7-2 CASSFRGYEQYF
TRBJ2-1 TRBV11-2 CASSKPTSGKPNEQFF
TRBJ2-1 TRBV6-1 CANYLGTGVYNEQFF
TRBJ2-5 TRBV7-2 CASSADEGQTQYF
TRBJ2-5 TRBV20-1 CSFRNDRTQYF
TRBJ2-3 TRBV10-1 CASSEGVALAQYF
TRBJ2-4 TRBV5-1 CASSRGSRGNIQYF
TRBJ1-2 TRBV15 CATSRGLNYGHTF
TRBJ1-2 TRBV27 CASSFGDRNNYGYTF
TRBJ2-7 TRBV7-9 CASSLADSRIYEQYF
TRBJ1-2 TRBV20-1 CSTPGRGNYGYTF
TRBJ2-1 TRBV30 CAWSGLAGGEQFF
TRBJ1-2 TRBV7-9 CASSSDVSNYGYTF
TRBJ2-3 TRBV15 CATSRDSRDRGRFGADTQYF
TRBJ1-6 TRBV7-2 CASSLTGALGNSPLHF
TRBJ2-2 TRBV7-7 CASSPGRTGELFF
TRBJ2-3 TRBV6-2/TRBV6-3 CASSYSTSQADTQYF
TRBJ1-2 TRBV27 CASSLGRSYGYTF
TRBJ2-1 TRBV7-2 CASARLSSVGNEQFF
TRBJ2-3 TRBV10-1 CASSEGFSRQYF
TRBJ1-3 TRBV27 CASSLNLPGTGLGNTIYF